Here is one T cell receptor (beta chain) with its context. These data originate in a study of cytomegalovirus exposure and HLA in healthy donors. The CDR3 sequence is 12 residues long. CDR1 and CDR2 (germline): MDHEN, SYDVKM. V lost 6 bases to trimming and J lost 4 bases, with 6 bases between them. Method: immunoSEQ multiplex PCR; TCRdb's copy keeps in-frame clones and lacks some. Here the sample spans 120,000 or so clones, about nine tenths being singletons. Material: PBMCs. The clonotype originates from a young man in good health and CMV-seronegative. The chain links TRBV28 to TRBJ1-4; D is undetermined. CDR3 amino acids: CASRTNNEKLFF. DNA of the CDR3: TGTGCCAGCAGGACAAATAATGAAAAACTGTTTTTT.